These 25 T cell receptor beta chains originate from one sample sequenced in a study of blood T cell repertoires in COVID-19. Some clones are missing from TCRdb's copy, which holds only in-frame ones; the method was immunoSEQ multiplex PCR. The profile shows approximately 220,000 clones, around 80% of them singletons. Sequencing was carried out using peripheral blood. The receptor set was obtained from a woman aged 55-70 years who had recovered from COVID-19.

This chain connects TRBV29-1 to TRBJ2-1, with unresolved D. Germline lookup yields CDR1 SQVTM and CDR2 ANQGSEA. Trimming took 4 bases from V and 5 from J, leaving 3 bases between them. There are 10 residues in the CDR3. CDR3 in DNA: TGCAGCGTTGCTAACAATGAGCAGTTCTTC. This encodes CSVANNEQFF.

J is TRBJ2-5 and V is TRBV7-3; D is unresolved. Looked up from germline, CDR1 is SGHTA and CDR2 is FQGTGA. V lost 4 bases, J lost 5 bases, and 11 bases lay in between. The CDR3 is 13 amino acids. Written as DNA, the CDR3 is TGTGCCAGCAGCTCTAGGATTTGGGAGACCCAGTACTTC. Protein sequence: CASSSRIWETQYF.

The chain is built from TRBV6-5 and TRBJ1-2; D is undetermined. Germline-derived CDR1 and CDR2 are MNHEY and SVGAGI. The CDR3 is 14 residues long. V lost 7 bases and J lost 4, with 16 bases in between. The CDR3, as DNA: TGTGCCAGCACCAACTCGGGGTTAGGCTATGGCTACACCTTC. This codes for CASTNSGLGYGYTF.

The V gene is TRBV13, the J gene TRBJ2-2; 10 nucleotides match TRBD1. Germline V lookup: CDR1 PRHDT, CDR2 FYEKMQ (reference sequence). Trimming removed 2 bases from V and 7 bases from J; junction bases left unmatched: 4. The CDR3 consists of 15 residues. CDR3 nucleotides: TGTGCCAGCAGCTTATTGGGACAGGGGAACGGGGAGCTGTTTTTT. Translated: CASSLLGQGNGELFF.

This clone was observed a handful of times. This sequence joins TRBV18 and TRBJ1-1; TRBD1 might be the D (6 bases). Trimming removed 5 bases from V and 1 base from J, with 14 bases in between. Germline assignment: CDR1 KGHSH and CDR2 LQKENI. The CDR3 totals 15 residues. The CDR3 here is CASSFAPRGNTEAFF. The DNA of the CDR3 is TGTGCCAGCTCATTCGCCCCCAGGGGGAACACTGAAGCTTTCTTT.

V and J are TRBV9 and TRBJ2-7; 9 positions match TRBD2. The trim removed 4 bases at V and 3 bases at J, leaving 8 bases unmatched. Germline CDR1 SGDLS, CDR2 YYNGEE. The CDR3 totals 15 residues. The CDR3 is CASSPHWRGGYEQYF. CDR3 nucleotides: TGTGCCAGCAGCCCCCACTGGCGGGGGGGCTACGAGCAGTACTTC.

The chain links TRBV10-3 to TRBJ2-2; 12 positions match TRBD1. This CDR3 has 18 residues. The J segment lost 4 bases and the V segment lost 2 bases, leaving 8 bases of the junction unmatched. Germline assignment: CDR1 ENHRY and CDR2 SYGVKD. CDR3 sequence reads: CAISEPGTGGEVTGELFF. The CDR3 DNA reads as TGTGCCATCAGTGAGCCCGGGACAGGGGGCGAGGTCACCGGGGAGCTGTTTTTT.

V gene TRBV7-2 combines with J gene TRBJ2-3; weak D call: TRBD2 (5 bases). Trimming left V 2 bases short and J 0 bases short, with 9 bases between. The CDR3 covers 15 residues. Germline CDR1 and CDR2: SGHTA and FQGNSA. CDR3: CASSLNTGSTDTQYF. The CDR3, as DNA: TGTGCCAGCAGCTTAAACACGGGGAGCACAGATACGCAGTATTTT.

The chain has TRBV4-3 and TRBJ2-1; no clear D gene. The V gene lost 3 bases and the J gene lost 9 bases, with 12 bases spanning the gap. Germline values: CDR1 LGHNA, CDR2 YSLEER. This CDR3 is 13 amino acids long. The chain's CDR3 is CASSQSGRPEQFF. The CDR3 bases are TGCGCCAGCAGCCAGTCTGGGCGACCTGAGCAGTTCTTC.

CDR3 DNA sequence: TGTGCCACCAGTGATTACGGGTTGATGCAGTATTTT. Protein sequence: CATSDYGLMQYF. The chain recombines TRBV24-1 with TRBJ2-3; D unresolved. The CDR3 runs 12 residues. Germline V CDR1 and CDR2: KGHDR, SFDVKD. Trimming stripped 2 bases from V and 11 bases from J, with 10 bases between.

This clone has a single count. The chain employs TRBV12-3 or TRBV12-4 and TRBJ2-1; no reliable D call. Trimming left V 3 bases short and J 8 bases short, with 5 bases between. The CDR3 loop spans 11 amino acids. The CDR3 bases are TGTGCCAGCAGTTTTGTATATGAGCAGTTCTTC. Translating it yields CASSFVYEQFF.

The J gene is TRBJ2-1, the V gene TRBV6-5, with D perhaps TRBD2 (7 bases). V was clipped by 10 bases and J by 6 bases, with 22 bases between them. Looked up from germline, CDR1 is MNHEY and CDR2 is SVGAGI. CDR3 length: 15 amino acids. The DNA for the CDR3 is TGTGCCACCGGGTGGGAGGGGGGCGACTTCAATGAGCAGTTCTTC. Amino acids: CATGWEGGDFNEQFF.

This clone came up a few times. J is TRBJ1-1 and V is TRBV5-1; 7 bases match TRBD1. Trimming took 0 bases from V and 1 from J; bases not matched to a gene: 6. Germline-derived CDR1 and CDR2 are SGHRS and YFSETQ. The CDR3 is 16 amino acids. CDR3 region: CASSLGFQGGNTEAFF. CDR3 DNA: TGCGCCAGCAGCTTGGGTTTCCAGGGGGGGAACACTGAAGCTTTCTTT. The full variable domain, in which reference TRBV5-1 and TRBJ1-1 provide the parts outside the CDR3, is KAGVTQTPRYLIKTRGQQVTLSCSPISGHRSVSWYQQTPGQGLQFLFEYFSETQRNKGNFPGRFSGRQFSNSRSEMNVSTLELGDSALYLCASSLGFQGGNTEAFFGQGTRLTVV.

The V and J genes are TRBV9 and TRBJ2-5, with D possibly matching TRBD1 (5 bases). Germline CDR1 SGDLS, CDR2 YYNGEE. The V end was cut by 0 bases, the J end by 3 bases, with 12 bases between. The length of the CDR3 is 15 residues. In DNA form, the CDR3 reads TGTGCCAGCAGCGTAGATGGGGCGGATAAAGAGACCCAGTACTTC. Its translation is CASSVDGADKETQYF.

The chain is built from TRBV3-1 (or the pseudogene TRBV3-2) and TRBJ2-2; D is possibly TRBD2 (5 bases). The CDR3 loop spans 14 amino acids. Deletions cut 0 bases from V and 4 bases from J, with 6 bases between. The germline V gene has CDR1 LGHDT and CDR2 YNNKEL (reference sequence). CDR3 loop: CASSQEGSTGELFF. DNA for the CDR3: TGTGCCAGCAGCCAAGAAGGGAGCACCGGGGAGCTGTTTTTT.

In its sample, this clone was seen many times. V usage is TRBV27 and J usage is TRBJ2-5; D gene uncertain. This CDR3 is built from 11 residues. With 4 bases removed from V and 3 bases from J, the gap between germline ends came to 3 bases. Germline loops: CDR1 MNHEY, CDR2 SMNVEV (reference sequence). CDR3 sequence (DNA): TGTGCCAGCAGTTCCGAAGAGACCCAGTACTTC. Protein: CASSSEETQYF.

This clone was detected only a few times. V is TRBV30 and J is TRBJ2-2; possibly TRBD2 for D (5 bases). This CDR3 region has 13 residues. V dropped 2 bases and J dropped 4 bases, with 8 bases sitting between them. Germline CDR1 reads GTSNPN; CDR2 reads SVGIG (reference sequence). DNA of the CDR3: TGTGCCTGGAGTATGGGAGTCACCGGGGAGCTGTTTTTT. Protein: CAWSMGVTGELFF.

The chain is built from TRBV10-3 and TRBJ1-6; D is uncertain. The CDR3 has 15 residues. Germline values: CDR1 ENHRY, CDR2 SYGVKD. The ends were cut back, 4 bases at V and 7 bases at J, with 14 bases in the middle. CDR3 region: CAISGGFLGNSPLHF. The CDR3 nucleotides read TGTGCCATCAGTGGAGGGTTCTTGGGGAATTCACCCCTCCACTTT.

The V and J genes are TRBV5-1 and TRBJ1-1; perhaps TRBD1 as D (6 bases). The CDR3 is made up of 15 amino acids. Trimming took 2 bases from V and 4 from J, leaving 15 bases between them. Germline loops: CDR1 SGHRS, CDR2 YFSETQ. The CDR3 nucleotides read TGCGCCAGCAGCTTATCGGTAGGGGGTTTCACTGAAGCTTTCTTT. Translated: CASSLSVGGFTEAFF.

The rearrangement uses TRBV5-1 and TRBJ1-1; D might be TRBD1 (6 bases). Looked up from germline, CDR1 is SGHRS and CDR2 is YFSETQ. The V and J ends lost 4 bases and 13 bases respectively, with 23 bases between them. The CDR3 contains 14 residues. Here the CDR3 reads CASSVGQNRAIGFF. CDR3 sequence (DNA): TGCGCCAGCAGCGTTGGACAAAACAGGGCGATCGGTTTCTTT.

The chain combines TRBV3-1 (or the pseudogene TRBV3-2) with TRBJ2-1; perhaps TRBD1 as D (6 bases). Germline lookup yields CDR1 LGHDT and CDR2 YNNKEL (reference sequence). V was shortened by 6 bases and J by 6 bases, with 15 bases between the two germline ends. The CDR3 runs 14 residues. CDR3 residues: CASRVQGVLNEQFF. CDR3 DNA: TGTGCCAGCAGGGTACAGGGCGTCCTCAATGAGCAGTTCTTC.

A remark on this clone: The same CDR3 arises from other DNA sequences in this sample as well. The chain links TRBV5-1 to TRBJ1-2, with 11 positions matching TRBD1. The germline CDR1 and CDR2 sequences are SGHRS and YFSETQ. V was pared by 3 bases and J by 4 bases, with 2 bases of the junction left unmatched. This CDR3 contains 14 residues. The CDR3 protein is CASSSGQGAYGYTF. The CDR3 nucleotides are TGCGCCAGCAGCTCCGGACAGGGGGCCTATGGCTACACCTTC.

The CDR3, as DNA: TGTGCCAGCAAAATCAGGGAGACCCAGTACTTC. This codes for CASKIRETQYF. The genes are TRBV2 and TRBJ2-5, with D uncertain. Germline-derived CDR1 and CDR2 are SNHLY and FYNNEI. V was cut by 7 bases and J by 5 bases, with 8 bases left in between. The CDR3 spans 11 residues.

This chain links TRBV5-1 with TRBJ2-2, with D unclear. There are 15 residues in the CDR3. Trimming left V 0 bases short and J 0 bases short, with 6 bases between. From germline, CDR1 is SGHRS and CDR2 YFSETQ. CDR3 DNA sequence: TGCGCCAGCAGCTTGGCTACTTCGAACACCGGGGAGCTGTTTTTT. It yields the protein CASSLATSNTGELFF.

This chain uses TRBV29-1 with TRBJ1-5; D gene ambiguous. V dropped 5 bases and J dropped 3 bases, with 11 bases sitting between them. The V gene's germline CDR1 is SQVTM and CDR2 ANQGSEA. The CDR3 length is 13 residues. CDR3 sequence reads: CSVLGQVNQPQHF. The CDR3, as DNA: TGCAGCGTTCTTGGCCAGGTCAATCAGCCCCAGCATTTT.